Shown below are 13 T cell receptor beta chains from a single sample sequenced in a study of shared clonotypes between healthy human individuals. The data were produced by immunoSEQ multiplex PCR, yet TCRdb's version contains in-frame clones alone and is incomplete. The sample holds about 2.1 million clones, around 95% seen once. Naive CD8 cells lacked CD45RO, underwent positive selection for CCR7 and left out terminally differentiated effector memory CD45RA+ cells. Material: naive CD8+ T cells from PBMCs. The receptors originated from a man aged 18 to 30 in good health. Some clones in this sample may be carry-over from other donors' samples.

The CDR3 DNA is TGTGCCAGTAGTATCGTAATTTACAATGAGCAGTTCTTC. Protein: CASSIVIYNEQFF. This rearrangement joins TRBV19 to TRBJ2-1; D is unclear. Germline CDR1 LNHDA, CDR2 SQIVND (reference sequence). There are 13 residues in the CDR3. With 3 bases removed from V and 4 bases from J, the gap between germline ends came to 7 bases. Drawing the rest from reference TRBV19 and TRBJ2-1, the complete variable domain is DGGITQSPKYLFRKEGQNVTLSCEQNLNHDAMYWYRQDPGQGLRLIYYSQIVNDFQKGDIAEGYSVSREKKESFPLTVTSAQKNPTAFYLCASSIVIYNEQFFGPGTRLTVL.

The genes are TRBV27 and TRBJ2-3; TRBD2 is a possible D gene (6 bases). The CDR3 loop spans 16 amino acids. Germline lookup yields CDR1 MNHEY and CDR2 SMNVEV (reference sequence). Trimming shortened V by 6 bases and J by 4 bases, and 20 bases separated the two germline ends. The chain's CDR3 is CASSPGTFLRADTQYF. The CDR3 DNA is TGTGCCAGCAGCCCCGGGACTTTTTTAAGGGCAGATACGCAGTATTTT.

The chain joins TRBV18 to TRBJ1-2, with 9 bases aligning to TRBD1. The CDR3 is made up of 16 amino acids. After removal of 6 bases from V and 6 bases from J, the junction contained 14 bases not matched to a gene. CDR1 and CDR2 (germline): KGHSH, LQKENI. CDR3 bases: TGTGCCAGCTCCCTAGATTGGACAGGGGTTATGGATGGCTACACCTTC. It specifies CASSLDWTGVMDGYTF.

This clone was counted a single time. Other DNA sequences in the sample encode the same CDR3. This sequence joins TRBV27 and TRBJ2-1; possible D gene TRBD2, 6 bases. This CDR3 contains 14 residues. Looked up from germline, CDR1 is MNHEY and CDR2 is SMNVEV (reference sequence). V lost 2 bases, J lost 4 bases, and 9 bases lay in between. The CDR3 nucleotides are TGTGCCAGCAGTTTACGGCTAGCGTACAATGAGCAGTTCTTC. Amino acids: CASSLRLAYNEQFF.

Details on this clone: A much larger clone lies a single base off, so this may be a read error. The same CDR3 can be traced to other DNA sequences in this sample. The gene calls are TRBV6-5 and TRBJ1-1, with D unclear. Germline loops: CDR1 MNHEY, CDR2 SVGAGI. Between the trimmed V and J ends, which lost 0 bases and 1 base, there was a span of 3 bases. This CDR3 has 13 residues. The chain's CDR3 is CASSYSKNTEAFF. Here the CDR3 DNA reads TGTGCCAGCAGTTACTCGAAGAACACTGAAGCTTTCTTT.

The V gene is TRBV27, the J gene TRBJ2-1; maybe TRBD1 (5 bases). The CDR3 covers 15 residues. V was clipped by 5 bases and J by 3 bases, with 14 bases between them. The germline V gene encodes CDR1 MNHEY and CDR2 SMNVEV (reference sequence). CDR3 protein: CASSPPLDSYNEQFF. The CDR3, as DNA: TGTGCCAGCAGTCCCCCTCTCGACAGCTACAATGAGCAGTTCTTC.

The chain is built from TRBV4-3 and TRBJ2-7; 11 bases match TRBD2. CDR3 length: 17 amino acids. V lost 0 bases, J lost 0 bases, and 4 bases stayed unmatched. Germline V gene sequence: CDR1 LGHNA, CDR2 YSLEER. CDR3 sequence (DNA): TGCGCCAGCAGCCAAGAACTAGCGGGAGTGACCTCCTACGAGCAGTACTTC. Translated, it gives CASSQELAGVTSYEQYF.

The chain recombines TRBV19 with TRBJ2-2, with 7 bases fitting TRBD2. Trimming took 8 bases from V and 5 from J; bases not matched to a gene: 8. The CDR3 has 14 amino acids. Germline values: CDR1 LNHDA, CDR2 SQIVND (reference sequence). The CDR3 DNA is TGTGCCAGTGTGGGACGGACTAGAACCGGGGAGCTGTTTTTT. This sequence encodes CASVGRTRTGELFF.

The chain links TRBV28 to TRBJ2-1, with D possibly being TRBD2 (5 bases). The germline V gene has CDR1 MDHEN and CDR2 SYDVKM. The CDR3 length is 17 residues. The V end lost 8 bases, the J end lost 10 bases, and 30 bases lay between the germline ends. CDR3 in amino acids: CASLTAIRAGPRWEQFF. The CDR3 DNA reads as TGTGCCAGCCTGACTGCGATACGGGCGGGTCCTCGGTGGGAGCAGTTCTTC.

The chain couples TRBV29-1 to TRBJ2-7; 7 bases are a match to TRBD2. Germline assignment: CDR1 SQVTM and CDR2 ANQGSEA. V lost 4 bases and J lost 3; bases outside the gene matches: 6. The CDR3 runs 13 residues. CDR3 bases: TGCAGCGTTGTTGGCGGGGGTCACTACGAGCAGTACTTC. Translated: CSVVGGGHYEQYF.

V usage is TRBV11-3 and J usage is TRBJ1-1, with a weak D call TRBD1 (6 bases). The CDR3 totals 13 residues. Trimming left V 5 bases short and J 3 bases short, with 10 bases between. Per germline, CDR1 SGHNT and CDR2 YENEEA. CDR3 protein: CASSHRDDTEAFF. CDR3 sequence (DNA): TGTGCCAGCAGCCACAGGGACGACACTGAAGCTTTCTTT. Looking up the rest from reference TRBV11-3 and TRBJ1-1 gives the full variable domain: EAGVVQSPRYKIIEKKQPVAFWCNPISGHNTLYWYLQNLGQGPELLIRYENEEAVDDSQLPKDRFSAERLKGVDSTLKIQPAELGDSAVYLCASSHRDDTEAFFGQGTRLTVV.

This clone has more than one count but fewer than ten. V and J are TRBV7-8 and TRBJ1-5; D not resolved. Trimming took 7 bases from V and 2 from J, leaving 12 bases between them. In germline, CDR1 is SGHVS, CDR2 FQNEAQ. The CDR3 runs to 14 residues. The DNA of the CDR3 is TGTGCCAGCACCAGAAGAGTCGGCAATCAGCCCCAGCATTTT. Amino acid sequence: CASTRRVGNQPQHF.

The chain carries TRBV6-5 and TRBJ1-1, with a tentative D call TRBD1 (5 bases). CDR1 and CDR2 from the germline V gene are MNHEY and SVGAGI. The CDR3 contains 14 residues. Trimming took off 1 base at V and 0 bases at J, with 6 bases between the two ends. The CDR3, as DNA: TGTGCCAGCAGTTACTTCAGGGTGAACACTGAAGCTTTCTTT. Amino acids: CASSYFRVNTEAFF.